These 5 T cell receptor beta chains originate from one sample sequenced in a study of blood T cell repertoires in COVID-19. Clones were read by immunoSEQ multiplex PCR, and TCRdb kept only the in-frame ones, dropping some. The sample has some 700,000 clones, around 89% seen once. Sequenced sample: peripheral blood. All receptors come from a woman aged 18-35 years with acute or convalescent COVID-19.

The rearrangement joins TRBV9 to TRBJ1-2, with a weak D call TRBD1 (6 bases). This CDR3 has 14 residues. V was trimmed by 0 bases and J by 0 bases, leaving 6 bases between them. Germline V CDR1 and CDR2: SGDLS, YYNGEE. The CDR3 bases are TGTGCCAGCAGCGTAGGGACAGCTAACTATGGCTACACCTTC. The encoded protein is CASSVGTANYGYTF.

The chain links TRBV12-3 or TRBV12-4 to TRBJ2-1; 7 nucleotides match TRBD2. This CDR3 contains 10 residues. V shed 6 bases and J 13 bases; nucleotides not matched to a gene: 3. CDR3 amino acids: CASRGGVQFF. Here the CDR3 DNA reads TGTGCCAGCAGGGGAGGGGTACAGTTCTTC.

The chain carries TRBV5-1 and TRBJ1-1; possible D gene TRBD1, 5 bases. V lost 5 bases, J lost 6 bases, and 11 bases lay in between. The CDR3 has 12 amino acids. CDR1 SGHRS and CDR2 YFSETQ come from the germline V gene. CDR3 region: CASRPQGAEAFF. The CDR3 DNA is TGCGCCAGCAGACCCCAGGGCGCTGAAGCTTTCTTT. Using reference TRBV5-1 and TRBJ1-1 for the parts outside the CDR3, the full variable domain is KAGVTQTPRYLIKTRGQQVTLSCSPISGHRSVSWYQQTPGQGLQFLFEYFSETQRNKGNFPGRFSGRQFSNSRSEMNVSTLELGDSALYLCASRPQGAEAFFGQGTRLTVV.

This rearrangement joins TRBV6-5 to TRBJ1-4, with D possibly matching TRBD1 (6 bases). Per germline, CDR1 MNHEY and CDR2 SVGAGI. This CDR3 is built from 16 residues. V shed 0 bases and J shed 3 bases, with 11 bases lying between them. In nucleotides, the CDR3 is TGTGCCAGCAGTTACTCGGGACCAGGGGCTAATGAAAAACTGTTTTTT. It yields the protein CASSYSGPGANEKLFF.

The chain combines TRBV19 with TRBJ1-5; D is unclear. Germline values: CDR1 LNHDA, CDR2 SQIVND (reference sequence). V was trimmed by 4 bases and J by 0 bases, leaving 7 bases between them. The CDR3 runs to 14 residues. The CDR3 nucleotides read TGTGCCAGTAGTACTGCGGTTAGCAATCAGCCCCAGCATTTT. It translates to CASSTAVSNQPQHF.